This T cell receptor beta chain is from a study of cytomegalovirus exposure and HLA in healthy donors. This clone occurred a few times. The antigen remains undetermined. The CDR3 length is 14 residues. Germline CDR1 is LNHNV and CDR2 is YYDKDF (reference sequence). Deletions cut 2 bases from V and 6 bases from J, with 14 bases between. It was with 60 Vbeta and 13 Jbeta primers that the PCR ran. Assay: immunoSEQ multiplex PCR; the TCRdb copy retains only in-frame clones and omits some. The repertoire has about 76,000 clones, around 80% of them found once; the top ten carry roughly 2.5%. Overall study findings and caveats: The classifier, whose performance was assessed in both the original and validation cohorts, reportedly diagnosed cytomegalovirus status with high specificity and sensitivity. In an earlier analysis, productive rearrangement rates for most beta V segments clustered near 90% or 30%.

Each donor's status was that of a healthy bone marrow donor. The source material was PBMCs. The clonotype originates from a male donor in good health and CMV-seropositive. The chain employs TRBV15 and TRBJ2-7; the D gene is possibly TRBD1 (5 bases). The CDR3 is CATSRSSGSGEQYF. CDR3 bases: TGTGCCACCAGCAGATCTTCAGGGTCGGGCGAGCAGTACTTC.